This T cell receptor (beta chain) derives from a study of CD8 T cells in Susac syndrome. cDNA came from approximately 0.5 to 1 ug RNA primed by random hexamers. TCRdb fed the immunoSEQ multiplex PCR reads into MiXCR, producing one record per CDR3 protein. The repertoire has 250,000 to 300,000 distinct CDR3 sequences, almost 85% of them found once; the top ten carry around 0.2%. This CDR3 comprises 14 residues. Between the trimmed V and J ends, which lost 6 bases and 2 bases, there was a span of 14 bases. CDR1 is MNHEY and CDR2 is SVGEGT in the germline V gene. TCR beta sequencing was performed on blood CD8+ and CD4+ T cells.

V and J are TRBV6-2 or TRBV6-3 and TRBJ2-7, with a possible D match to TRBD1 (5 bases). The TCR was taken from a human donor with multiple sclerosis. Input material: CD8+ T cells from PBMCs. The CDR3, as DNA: TGTGCCAGCAGCCGTATGACAGATACCTACGAGCAGTACTTC. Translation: CASSRMTDTYEQYF.